The TCR beta chain under discussion was sequenced for a study of T-cell memory formation after mild COVID-19 (dated by TCRdb to the early 2020s). Broadly, across the study: Most TCR sequence clusters were specific to one of the two donors. Two young, previously healthy adult volunteers, one female and one male, were included in the cohort. In a couple of donors, T-cell clones that expanded and contracted after mild COVID-19 were followed by sequencing TCRalpha and TCRbeta repertoires longitudinally. Overall study results and their limits: Clones that contracted from day 15 to 85 showed balanced CD4/CD8 phenotypes, whereas a second wave of clones that expanded from day 15 to 37 leaned towards CD4+. Only a couple of mild cases were covered in the study, and larger cohorts including severe cases with pre-infection samples were considered necessary. SARS-CoV-2 specificity was not confirmed for the second-wave clones peaking on day 37. Contracting CD4+ clones appeared mostly in the CM and EM memory subsets, whereas CD8+ clones were enriched in EMRA. Some responding clones were detected in pre-infection memory, suggesting pre-existing cross-reactive memory T cells joined the SARS-CoV-2 response.

Per the germline V gene, SGHRS is the CDR1 and YFSETQ is the CDR2. The CDR3 runs 15 amino acids, cysteine and phenylalanine included. Just CDR3 DNA is preserved here, 45 bases in frame from base 1. TCRdb lists the instrument as Illumina NovaSeq 6000. TCRalpha and TCRbeta cDNA libraries were constructed by 5'RACE with constant-segment primers, with sample barcodes and unique molecular identifiers being introduced. Trizol reagent was used to extract RNA from every sample. Libraries were amplified in two PCR steps, with a second sample barcode and Illumina TruSeq adapters added in the second step. Sequencing of libraries was performed on an Illumina NovaSeq with 2 x 150 bp paired-end reads. The study's own analysis went as follows. With migec v1.2.7, reads were demultiplexed and then collapsed into UMI-guided consensus sequences. Using mixcr v2.1.11, the UMI consensuses were aligned to TRA and TRB V and J templates and assembled into clonotypes. Expanded or contracted clonotypes were those called significant by both edgeR and NoisET, with noise models trained on biological replicates. For edgeR calls, the cutoffs were a false discovery rate-adjusted p below 0.01 and a log2 fold-change threshold of 1. As an exploratory analysis of dynamics, PCA with hierarchical clustering was applied to max-normalized trajectories of the 1000 most abundant clonotypes. Separately sequenced CD4+ and CD8+ repertoires were used to assign a CD4 or CD8 phenotype to each responding clone. Clones were called with MiXCR by TCRdb after fastp trimmed the public reads at Q25, and only in-frame beta chains were retained. Rows matching on CDR3 protein sequence are summarized as one entry with the most common DNA and genes. These V and J calls rely on TCRdb rather than the paper's analysis. This sample comprises about 560,000 distinct CDR3 sequences, approximately 15% of them detected only once. Of the sample, about 8.1% is held by the ten largest clones.

To note about this clonotype: Its target antigen remains unknown. Germline is not matched at one junction end, which may reflect a read error.

PBMCs were isolated by Ficoll-Paque density gradient centrifugation. The sequenced sample consisted of PBMCs or a T cell subset sorted from them (not recorded which). The sequence is built from TRBV5-1 and TRBJ2-3, with TRBD1 matching 7 junction bases. The origin of this receptor is an adult woman who had mild COVID-19 (a few samples of this study predate the infection). The sample titles of this study are shuffled in the database, so cell type and time point are left out; the donor was told from shared clones. The CDR3 reads as follows: CDSSLVDREADTQYF. DNA sequence: TGCGACAGCAGCTTGGTCGACAGGGAAGCAGATACGCAGTATTTT. Extended through the reference TRBV5-1 and TRBJ2-3 proteins, this CDR3 yields the full variable domain: KAGVTQTPRYLIKTRGQQVTLSCSPISGHRSVSWYQQTPGQGLQFLFEYFSETQRNKGNFPGRFSGRQFSNSRSEMNVSTLELGDSALYLCDSSLVDREADTQYFGPGTRLTVL.